The 25 T cell receptor beta chains presented below share a single source sample, sequenced in a study of T cell responses to AZD1222 COVID-19 vaccine. Some clones are missing from TCRdb's copy, which holds only in-frame ones; the method was immunoSEQ multiplex PCR. This table holds 170,000 or so clones, 90% found once. The sample consisted of peripheral blood, taken on day 0 of AZD1222 vaccination. The receptors were sampled from an adult in good health.

This chain links TRBV19 with TRBJ1-5; 7 nucleotides align to TRBD1. CDR1 is LNHDA and CDR2 is SQIVND in the germline V gene (reference sequence). J was trimmed by 7 bases and V by 4 bases; bases with no gene match: 10. The CDR3 runs to 15 residues. This chain's CDR3 is CASSTRQGIIQPQHF. The CDR3 DNA reads as TGTGCCAGTAGTACCAGACAGGGTATTATCCAGCCCCAGCATTTT. The variable domain in full, completed from reference TRBV19 and TRBJ1-5, reads DGGITQSPKYLFRKEGQNVTLSCEQNLNHDAMYWYRQDPGQGLRLIYYSQIVNDFQKGDIAEGYSVSREKKESFPLTVTSAQKNPTAFYLCASSTRQGIIQPQHFGDGTRLSIL.

The V gene is TRBV24-1, the J gene TRBJ2-7, with 7 bases matching TRBD1. Germline CDR1 is KGHDR and CDR2 is SFDVKD. V trimming: 2 bases; J trimming: 11 bases; junction bases outside the gene matches: 5. There are 12 residues in the CDR3. The CDR3 protein is CATSDSTGLKYF. Written as DNA, the CDR3 is TGTGCCACCAGTGATTCGACAGGGCTGAAGTACTTC.

This clone was recorded a few times. The J gene is TRBJ1-6, the V gene TRBV11-2; D is ambiguous. This CDR3 is 15 amino acids long. Germline-derived CDR1 and CDR2 are SGHAT and FQNNGV. V was clipped by 1 base and J by 9 bases, with 13 bases between them. CDR3 residues: CASSLVAGFASPLHF. DNA of the CDR3: TGTGCCAGCAGCTTAGTCGCGGGTTTCGCTTCACCCCTCCACTTT.

The chain links TRBV6-5 to TRBJ1-1; TRBD1 agrees at 7 bases. Trimming took 6 bases from V and 6 from J; bases not matched to a gene: 13. The CDR3 runs to 15 residues. The V gene's germline CDR1 is MNHEY and CDR2 SVGAGI. The CDR3 region is CASSRTLGTVSEAFF. The CDR3 DNA reads TGTGCCAGCAGCCGCACCCTGGGGACAGTCTCTGAAGCTTTCTTT.

This clone was counted once. The V gene is TRBV5-6, the J gene TRBJ2-1; D unclear. V dropped 4 bases and J dropped 5 bases, with 4 bases sitting between them. The CDR3 contains 11 residues. Germline V gene data show CDR1 as SGHDT and CDR2 as YYEEEE. CDR3 bases: TGTGCCAGCAGCCTACACAATGAGCAGTTCTTC. This gives the protein CASSLHNEQFF.

The gene calls are TRBV28 and TRBJ1-1, with D perhaps TRBD1 (5 bases). This CDR3 region has 13 residues. Germline V gene sequence: CDR1 MDHEN, CDR2 SYDVKM. V lost 3 bases, J lost 5 bases, and 10 bases lay in between. CDR3 bases: TGTGCCAGCAGTTTGAGGGGTGGTACTGAAGCTTTCTTT. Its translation: CASSLRGGTEAFF.

The chain links TRBV3-1 (or the pseudogene TRBV3-2) to TRBJ1-2; weak D call: TRBD1 (5 bases). CDR1 is LGHDT and CDR2 is YNNKEL in the germline V gene (reference sequence). Trimming took 2 bases from V and 7 from J, leaving 11 bases between them. The CDR3 has 13 residues. DNA of the CDR3: TGTGCCAGCAGCCAATCAGGGAAAAGTGGCTACACCTTC. Its protein product is CASSQSGKSGYTF.

The DNA for the CDR3 is TGTGCCAGCAGCCAAGGCGCAGGGAGGGGGTATGGCTACACCTTC. This translates into CASSQGAGRGYGYTF. The chain has TRBV4-2 and TRBJ1-2, with a weak D call TRBD1 (6 bases). Germline CDR1 reads LGHNA; CDR2 reads YNFKEQ. The V gene lost 1 base and the J gene lost 5 bases, with 14 bases spanning the gap. The CDR3 loop spans 15 amino acids.

The chain couples TRBV4-2 to TRBJ2-2, with D hard to call. Germline V gene lookup returns CDR1 LGHNA and CDR2 YNFKEQ. V was cut by 1 base and J by 5 bases, with 8 bases left in between. The CDR3 loop spans 14 amino acids. The CDR3: CASSQGEETGELFF. CDR3 DNA: TGTGCCAGCAGCCAAGGTGAGGAGACCGGGGAGCTGTTTTTT.

In its sample, this clone was seen once. The chain uses TRBV7-9 and TRBJ2-1, with 7 positions matching TRBD2. The CDR3 has 16 residues. The junction had 8 bases not matched to a gene; V was cut back by 1 base and J by 5 bases. Germline loops: CDR1 SEHNR, CDR2 FQNEAQ (reference sequence). The CDR3 loop reads CASSLVWARGDNEQFF. The CDR3 DNA is TGTGCCAGCAGCTTAGTGTGGGCCCGGGGGGACAATGAGCAGTTCTTC.

Details on this clone: Compared with germline, one end of the junction differs, possibly owing to a read error. The chain is built from TRBV7-7 and TRBJ2-7, with a weak D call TRBD1 (6 bases). Germline V gene data show CDR1 as SSHAT and CDR2 as FNYEAQ (reference sequence). The CDR3 length is 16 residues. This CDR3 is CASSASTGTSYYEQYF. The DNA for the CDR3 is TGTGCTAGCAGCGCCTCCACCGGGACATCCTACTACGAGCAGTACTTC.

The chain carries TRBV5-1 and TRBJ1-1; no clear D. Germline-derived CDR1 and CDR2 are SGHRS and YFSETQ. The CDR3 is 15 amino acids. Between the trimmed V and J ends, which lost 0 bases and 4 bases, there was a span of 13 bases. The CDR3 loop is CASSLGEGGGTEAFF. CDR3 in DNA: TGCGCCAGCAGCTTGGGGGAGGGAGGAGGCACTGAAGCTTTCTTT.

This clone came up a few times. This sequence joins TRBV19 and TRBJ2-2; 8 bases line up with TRBD2. Per the germline V gene, CDR1 is LNHDA and CDR2 is SQIVND (reference sequence). The trim removed 5 bases at V and 1 base at J, leaving 3 bases unmatched. This CDR3 has 15 residues. The CDR3 region has the DNA TGTGCCAGTAGTTCCGCGGGGGGGAACACCGGGGAGCTGTTTTTT. Its protein is CASSSAGGNTGELFF.

V and J are TRBV7-2 and TRBJ2-1; 12 bases fit TRBD1. Germline CDR1 reads SGHTA; CDR2 reads FQGNSA. The CDR3 has 17 residues. With 2 bases clipped from V and 7 bases from J, the junction kept 9 bases outside the gene matches. The CDR3 DNA is TGTGCCAGCAGCTTACCCTCCGGGACAGGGGGCTCGAATGAGCAGTTCTTC. Its protein product is CASSLPSGTGGSNEQFF.

V is TRBV7-3 and J is TRBJ2-1; 7 nucleotides align to TRBD2. V lost 5 bases and J lost 3; bases outside the gene matches: 7. Germline CDR1 SGHTA, CDR2 FQGTGA. This CDR3 contains 15 residues. The DNA for the CDR3 is TGTGCCAGCAGCGGAAGCGGGGATGGCTACAATGAGCAGTTCTTC. Its protein is CASSGSGDGYNEQFF.

This clone has only one observation. The CDR3 DNA reads TGTGCCAGCAGTCCAGACTTCAGACCGGAAAAGCGGGAAAAACTGTTTTTT. Its protein product is CASSPDFRPEKREKLFF. The gene calls are TRBV2 and TRBJ1-4, with D unresolved. This CDR3 is built from 17 residues. V dropped 5 bases and J dropped 8 bases, with 24 bases sitting between them. From germline, CDR1 is SNHLY and CDR2 FYNNEI.

This clone showed up just a few times. This chain connects TRBV10-1 to TRBJ2-7, with 9 bases matching TRBD1. V was pared by 1 base and J by 3 bases, with 4 bases of the junction left unmatched. Germline V gene sequence: CDR1 WNHNN, CDR2 SYGVQD (reference sequence). The CDR3 has 15 residues. This chain's CDR3 is CASSEFSTGGYEQYF. The CDR3 nucleotides are TGCGCCAGCAGTGAGTTCTCGACAGGGGGCTACGAGCAGTACTTC.

The CDR3 reads CSVKIPGPTRYEQYF. DNA of the CDR3: TGCAGCGTCAAGATTCCGGGACCAACACGCTACGAGCAGTACTTC. This chain links TRBV29-1 with TRBJ2-7; D possibly uses TRBD1 or TRBD2 (5 bases each). V was shortened by 6 bases and J by 3 bases, with 21 bases between the two germline ends. The CDR3 is 15 residues long. Germline V gives CDR1 SQVTM, CDR2 ANQGSEA.

DNA for the CDR3: TGTGCCAGCAGCCTAATCCTTGCACCACGACTAGCGGGGCTCACTCGCTACGAGCAGTACTTC. It codes for CASSLILAPRLAGLTRYEQYF. The rearrangement uses TRBV2 and TRBJ2-7, with 11 nucleotides matching TRBD2. The length of the CDR3 is 21 residues. In germline, CDR1 is SNHLY, CDR2 FYNNEI. With 6 bases clipped from V and 3 bases from J, the junction kept 25 bases outside the gene matches.

In this sample, this clone is medium-sized. The chain joins TRBV28 to TRBJ1-5; D is unresolved. V lost 5 bases, J lost 6 bases, and 17 bases lay in between. Per the germline V gene, CDR1 is MDHEN and CDR2 is SYDVKM. This CDR3 region has 15 residues. The CDR3 DNA reads TGTGCCAGCAGTCTTAGAGGGTCGGGATTTCAGCCCCAGCATTTT. This gives the protein CASSLRGSGFQPQHF.

CDR3 sequence: CASGNGFNTEAFF. CDR3 sequence (DNA): TGTGCCAGCGGAAACGGATTTAACACTGAAGCTTTCTTT. The chain is built from TRBV27 and TRBJ1-1; D is ambiguous. Germline loops: CDR1 MNHEY, CDR2 SMNVEV (reference sequence). Trimming removed 8 bases at V and 2 bases at J, with 12 bases between. This CDR3 has 13 amino acids.

The rearrangement links TRBV5-4 to TRBJ2-1; D not resolved. V shed 4 bases and J shed 1 base, with 9 bases lying between them. Germline V gene lookup returns CDR1 SGHNT and CDR2 YYREEE (reference sequence). The length of the CDR3 is 14 residues. CDR3 DNA: TGTGCCAGCAGCCCCGTACTATCCTACAATGAGCAGTTCTTC. Translation: CASSPVLSYNEQFF.

DNA for the CDR3: TGTGCCAGCAGCCCACAGGCCCCCAGGTTTTACTCTGGAAACACCATATATTTT. Residues: CASSPQAPRFYSGNTIYF. V and J are TRBV3-1 (or the pseudogene TRBV3-2) and TRBJ1-3; D might be TRBD1 (5 bases). V lost 4 bases, J lost 0 bases, and 19 bases lay in between. The CDR3 runs 18 residues. The germline CDR1 and CDR2 sequences are LGHDT and YNNKEL (reference sequence).

The rearrangement uses TRBV5-6 and TRBJ1-1; 8 bases map to TRBD1. V was pared by 1 base and J by 0 bases, with 5 bases of the junction left unmatched. The length of the CDR3 is 16 residues. CDR1 SGHDT and CDR2 YYEEEE come from the germline V gene. The CDR3 protein is CASSLPRTGMNTEAFF. CDR3 coding DNA: TGTGCCAGCAGCTTGCCCCGGACAGGGATGAACACTGAAGCTTTCTTT.

V gene TRBV20-1 combines with J gene TRBJ2-7; D ambiguous. Germline values: CDR1 DFQATT, CDR2 SNEGSKA (reference sequence). The germline V and J ends were trimmed by 5 bases and 4 bases, with 9 bases remaining between them. This CDR3 comprises 11 residues. CDR3 amino acids: CSAASGYEQYF. DNA for the CDR3: TGCAGTGCTGCTTCTGGGTACGAGCAGTACTTC.